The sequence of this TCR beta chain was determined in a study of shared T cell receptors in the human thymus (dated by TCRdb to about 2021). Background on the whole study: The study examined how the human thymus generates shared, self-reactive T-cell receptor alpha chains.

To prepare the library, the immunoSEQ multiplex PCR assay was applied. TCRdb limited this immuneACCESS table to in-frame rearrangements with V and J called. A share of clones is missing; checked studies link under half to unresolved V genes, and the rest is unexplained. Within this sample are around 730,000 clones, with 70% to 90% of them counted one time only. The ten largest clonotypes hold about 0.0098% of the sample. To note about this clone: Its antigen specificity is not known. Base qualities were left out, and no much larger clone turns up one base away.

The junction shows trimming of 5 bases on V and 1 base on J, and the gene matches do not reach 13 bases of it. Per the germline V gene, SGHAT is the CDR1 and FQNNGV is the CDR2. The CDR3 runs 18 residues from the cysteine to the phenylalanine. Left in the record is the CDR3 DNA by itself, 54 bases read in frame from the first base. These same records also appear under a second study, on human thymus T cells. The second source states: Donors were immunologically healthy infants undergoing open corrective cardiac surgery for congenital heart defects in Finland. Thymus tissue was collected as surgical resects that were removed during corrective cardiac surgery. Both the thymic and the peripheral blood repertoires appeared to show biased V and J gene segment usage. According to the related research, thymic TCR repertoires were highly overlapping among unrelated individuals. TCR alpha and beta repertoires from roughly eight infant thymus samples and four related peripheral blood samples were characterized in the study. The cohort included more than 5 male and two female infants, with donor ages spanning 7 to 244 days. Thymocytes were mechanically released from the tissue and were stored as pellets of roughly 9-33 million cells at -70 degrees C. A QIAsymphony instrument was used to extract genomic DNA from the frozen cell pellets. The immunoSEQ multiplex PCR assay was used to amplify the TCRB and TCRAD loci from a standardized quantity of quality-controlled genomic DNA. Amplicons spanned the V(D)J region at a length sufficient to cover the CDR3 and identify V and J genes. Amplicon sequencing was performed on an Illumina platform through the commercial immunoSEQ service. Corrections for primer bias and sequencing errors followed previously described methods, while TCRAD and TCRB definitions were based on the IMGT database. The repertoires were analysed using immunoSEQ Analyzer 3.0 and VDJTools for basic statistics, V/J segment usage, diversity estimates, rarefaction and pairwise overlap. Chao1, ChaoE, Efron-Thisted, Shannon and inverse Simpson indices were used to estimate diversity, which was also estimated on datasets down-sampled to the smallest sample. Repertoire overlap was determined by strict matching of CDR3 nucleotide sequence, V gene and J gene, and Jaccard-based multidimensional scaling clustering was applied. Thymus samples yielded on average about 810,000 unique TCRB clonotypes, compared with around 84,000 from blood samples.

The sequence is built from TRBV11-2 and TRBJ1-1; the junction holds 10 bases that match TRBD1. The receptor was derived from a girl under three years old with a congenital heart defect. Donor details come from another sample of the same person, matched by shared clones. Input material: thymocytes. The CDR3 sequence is CASSPGQGVLGGNTEAFF. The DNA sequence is TGTGCCAGCAGCCCCGGACAGGGGGTATTGGGAGGGAACACTGAAGCTTTCTTT. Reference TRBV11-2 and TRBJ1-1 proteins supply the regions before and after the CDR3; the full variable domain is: EAGVAQSPRYKIIEKRQSVAFWCNPISGHATLYWYQQILGQGPKLLIQFQNNGVVDDSQLPKDRFSAERLKGVDSTLKIQPAKLEDSAVYLCASSPGQGVLGGNTEAFFGQGTRLTVV.